This T cell receptor (beta chain) was identified during a study of blood T cell repertoires in COVID-19. Study overall: Sites in the United States, Italy and Spain provided acute and convalescent COVID-19 samples. The cDNA or gDNA used as material had been derived from T cells, B-cell-depleted T cells, or PBMCs.

In the original workflow: Amplified reference gene primers provided the basis for estimating nucleated cell counts. Sequencing was performed with immunoSEQ multiplex PCR; in TCRdb, only in-frame clones are kept and a portion is missing. That table furnishes V, J and clone size, whereas the DNA furnished D and trimming. Among 400,000 or so clones, approximately 89% were seen once, and the ten largest hold approximately 1.9%. Per the germline V gene, CDR1 is MNHEY and CDR2 is SVGEGT. V was clipped by 6 bases and J by 6 bases, with 11 bases between them. The CDR3 sequence is 13 residues long. The study drew participants aged about 18 to 89 years from approximately 25 US areas.

The sequencing sample was made of PBMCs or T cells enriched from blood (not recorded which). The chain carries TRBV6-2 or TRBV6-3 and TRBJ2-2; D call uncertain. The source of this sequence is a man aged 40-49 years in a cohort exposed to, infected with or recovered from COVID-19 (not recorded which). The CDR3 spells CASSAAVSGELFF. The CDR3 DNA sequence: TGTGCCAGCAGCGCGGCCGTCTCCGGGGAGCTGTTTTTT.